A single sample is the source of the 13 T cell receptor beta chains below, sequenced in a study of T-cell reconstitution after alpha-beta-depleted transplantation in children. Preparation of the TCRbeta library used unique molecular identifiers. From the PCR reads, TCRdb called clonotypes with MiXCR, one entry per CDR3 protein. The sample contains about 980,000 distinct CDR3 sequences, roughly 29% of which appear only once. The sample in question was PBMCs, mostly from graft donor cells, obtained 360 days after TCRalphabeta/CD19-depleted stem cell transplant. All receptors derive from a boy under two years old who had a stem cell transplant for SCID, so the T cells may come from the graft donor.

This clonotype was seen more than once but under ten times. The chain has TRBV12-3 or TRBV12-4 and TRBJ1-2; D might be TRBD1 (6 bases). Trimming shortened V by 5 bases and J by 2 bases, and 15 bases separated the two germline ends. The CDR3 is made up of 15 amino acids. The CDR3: CASSLRQDRNYGYTF. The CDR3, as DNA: TGTGCCAGCAGTCTTCGACAGGATAGGAACTATGGCTACACCTTC.

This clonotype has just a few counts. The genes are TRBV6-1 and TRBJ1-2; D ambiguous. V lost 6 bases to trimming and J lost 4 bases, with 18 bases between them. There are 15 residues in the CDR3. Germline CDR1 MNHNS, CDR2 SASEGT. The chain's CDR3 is CASSRSSASAYGYTF. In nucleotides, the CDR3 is TGTGCCAGCAGCAGAAGTTCTGCAAGCGCCTATGGCTACACCTTC.

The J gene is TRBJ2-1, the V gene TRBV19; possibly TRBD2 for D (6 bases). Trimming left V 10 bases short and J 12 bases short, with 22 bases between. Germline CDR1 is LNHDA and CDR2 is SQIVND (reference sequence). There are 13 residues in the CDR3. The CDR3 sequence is CATALAPTTPQFF. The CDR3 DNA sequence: TGTGCCACCGCACTAGCCCCCACCACGCCGCAGTTCTTC. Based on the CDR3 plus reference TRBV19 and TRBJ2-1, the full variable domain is DGGITQSPKYLFRKEGQNVTLSCEQNLNHDAMYWYRQDPGQGLRLIYYSQIVNDFQKGDIAEGYSVSREKKESFPLTVTSAQKNPTAFYLCATALAPTTPQFFGPGTRLTVL.

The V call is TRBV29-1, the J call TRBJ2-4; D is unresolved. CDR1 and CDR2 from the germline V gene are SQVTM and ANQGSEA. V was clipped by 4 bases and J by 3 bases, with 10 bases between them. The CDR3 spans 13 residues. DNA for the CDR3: TGCAGCGTTGCCACCTTACTCAAAAACATTCAGTACTTC. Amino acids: CSVATLLKNIQYF.

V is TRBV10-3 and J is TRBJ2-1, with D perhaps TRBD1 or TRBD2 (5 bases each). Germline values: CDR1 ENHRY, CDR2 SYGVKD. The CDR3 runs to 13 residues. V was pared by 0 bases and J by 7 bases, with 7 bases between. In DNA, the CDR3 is TGTGCCATCAGTGAGTCGGGGGTGAATGAGCAGTTCTTC. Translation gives CAISESGVNEQFF.

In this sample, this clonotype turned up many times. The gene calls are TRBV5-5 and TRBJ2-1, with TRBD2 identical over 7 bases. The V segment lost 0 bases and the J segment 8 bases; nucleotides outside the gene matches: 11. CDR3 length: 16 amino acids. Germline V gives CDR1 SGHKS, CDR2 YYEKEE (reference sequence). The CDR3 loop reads CASSLEGGGGIYEQFF. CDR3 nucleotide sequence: TGTGCCAGCAGCTTGGAGGGTGGCGGGGGAATTTATGAGCAGTTCTTC. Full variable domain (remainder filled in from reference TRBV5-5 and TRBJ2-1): DAGVTQSPTHLIKTRGQQVTLRCSPISGHKSVSWYQQVLGQGPQFIFQYYEKEERGRGNFPDRFSARQFPNYSSELNVNALLLGDSALYLCASSLEGGGGIYEQFFGPGTRLTVL.

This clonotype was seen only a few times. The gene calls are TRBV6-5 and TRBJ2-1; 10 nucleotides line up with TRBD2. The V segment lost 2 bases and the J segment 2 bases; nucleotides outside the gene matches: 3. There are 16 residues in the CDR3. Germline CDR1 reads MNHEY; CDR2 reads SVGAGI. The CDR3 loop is CASSYPGLAAYNEQFF. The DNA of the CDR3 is TGTGCCAGCAGTTACCCCGGACTAGCGGCCTACAATGAGCAGTTCTTC.

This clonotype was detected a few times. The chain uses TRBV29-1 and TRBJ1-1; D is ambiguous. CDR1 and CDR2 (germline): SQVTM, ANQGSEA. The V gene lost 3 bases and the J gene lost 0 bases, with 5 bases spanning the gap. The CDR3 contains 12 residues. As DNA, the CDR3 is TGCAGCGTTGACCTTATGAACACTGAAGCTTTCTTT. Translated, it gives CSVDLMNTEAFF.

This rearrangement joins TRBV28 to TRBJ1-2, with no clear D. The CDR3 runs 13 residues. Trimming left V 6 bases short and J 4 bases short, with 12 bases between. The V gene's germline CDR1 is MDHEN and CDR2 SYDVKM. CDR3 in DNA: TGTGCCAGCAGCATACAAGTGGGCTATGGCTACACCTTC. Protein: CASSIQVGYGYTF.

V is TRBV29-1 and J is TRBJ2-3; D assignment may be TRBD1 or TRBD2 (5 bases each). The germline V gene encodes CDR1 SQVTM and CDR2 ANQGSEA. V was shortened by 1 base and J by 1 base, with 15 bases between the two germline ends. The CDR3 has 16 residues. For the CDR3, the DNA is TGCAGCGTTGAAGGGGACCCGCATTCCGGCACAGATACGCAGTATTTT. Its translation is CSVEGDPHSGTDTQYF.

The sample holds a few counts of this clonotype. This CDR3 reads CASSFGTGESNEQFF. As DNA, the CDR3 is TGTGCCAGCAGCTTCGGGACAGGAGAAAGCAATGAGCAGTTCTTC. J is TRBJ2-1 and V is TRBV7-3; the match to TRBD1 covers 8 bases. The CDR3 is 15 residues long. V shed 3 bases, J shed 6 bases, and the junction held 7 bases outside the gene matches. Per germline, CDR1 SGHTA and CDR2 FQGTGA.

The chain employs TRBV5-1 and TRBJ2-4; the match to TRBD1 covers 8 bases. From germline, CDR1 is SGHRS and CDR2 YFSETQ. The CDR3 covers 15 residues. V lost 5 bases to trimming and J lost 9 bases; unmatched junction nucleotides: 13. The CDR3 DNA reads TGCGCCAGCAGACACCAGGACAGGGCCGAGGGCATTCAGTACTTC. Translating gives CASRHQDRAEGIQYF.

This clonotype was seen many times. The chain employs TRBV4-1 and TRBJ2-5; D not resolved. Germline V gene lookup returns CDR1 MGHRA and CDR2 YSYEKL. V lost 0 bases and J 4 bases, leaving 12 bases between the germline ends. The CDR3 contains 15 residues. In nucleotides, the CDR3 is TGCGCCAGCAGCCAAGACCTTCACATCGCAGAGACCCAGTACTTC. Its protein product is CASSQDLHIAETQYF.